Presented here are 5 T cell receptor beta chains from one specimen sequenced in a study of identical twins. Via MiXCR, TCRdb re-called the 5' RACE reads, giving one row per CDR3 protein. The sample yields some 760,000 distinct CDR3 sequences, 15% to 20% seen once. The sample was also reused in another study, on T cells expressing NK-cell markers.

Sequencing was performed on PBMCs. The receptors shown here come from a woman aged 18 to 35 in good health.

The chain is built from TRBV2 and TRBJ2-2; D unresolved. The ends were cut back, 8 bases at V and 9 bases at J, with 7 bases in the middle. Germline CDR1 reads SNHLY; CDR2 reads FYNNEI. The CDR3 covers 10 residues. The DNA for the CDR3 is TGTGCCAGCGGAAGAAGGGAGCTGTTTTTT. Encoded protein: CASGRRELFF.

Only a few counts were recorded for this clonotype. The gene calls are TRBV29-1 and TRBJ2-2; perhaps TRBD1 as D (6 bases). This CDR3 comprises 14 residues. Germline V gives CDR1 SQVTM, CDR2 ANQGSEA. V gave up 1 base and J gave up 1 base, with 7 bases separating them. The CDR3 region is CSVEGTVNTGELFF. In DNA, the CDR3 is TGCAGCGTTGAAGGGACAGTGAACACCGGGGAGCTGTTTTTT.

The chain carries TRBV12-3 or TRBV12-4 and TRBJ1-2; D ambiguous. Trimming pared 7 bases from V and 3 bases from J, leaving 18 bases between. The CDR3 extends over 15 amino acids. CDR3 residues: CASTLPGRLHYGYTF. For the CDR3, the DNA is TGTGCCAGCACCCTTCCCGGCAGGCTACACTATGGCTACACCTTC.

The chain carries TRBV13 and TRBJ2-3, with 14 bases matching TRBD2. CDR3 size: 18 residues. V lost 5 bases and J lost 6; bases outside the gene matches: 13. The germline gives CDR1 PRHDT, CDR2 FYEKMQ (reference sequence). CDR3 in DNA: TGTGCCAGCAGCCCCAGCGGGACTAGCGGGAGTTGGGGGGATACGCAGTATTTT. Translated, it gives CASSPSGTSGSWGDTQYF. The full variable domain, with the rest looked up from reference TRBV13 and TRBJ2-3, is AAGVIQSPRHLIKEKRETATLKCYPIPRHDTVYWYQQGPGQDPQFLISFYEKMQSDKGSIPDRFSAQQFSDYHSELNMSSLELGDSALYFCASSPSGTSGSWGDTQYFGPGTRLTVL.

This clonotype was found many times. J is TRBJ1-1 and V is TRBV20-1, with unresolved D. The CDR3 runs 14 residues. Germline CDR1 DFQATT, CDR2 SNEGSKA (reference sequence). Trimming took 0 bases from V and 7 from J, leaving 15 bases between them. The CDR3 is CSAREATGQIEAFF. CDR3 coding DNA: TGCAGTGCTAGAGAGGCGACTGGGCAGATTGAAGCTTTCTTT.